This T cell receptor beta chain was captured by sequencing in a study of T cells after yellow fever vaccination. In this sample, this clonotype turned up many times. Its antigen is not identified. As TCR cDNA was made by 5'RACE template switching, a universal primer site and UMIs were added. From the 5' RACE reads, TCRdb called clonotypes with MiXCR, one entry per CDR3 protein. The sample has tens of thousands of distinct CDR3 sequences, approximately 8% seen once; the top ten hold about two fifths. General study findings and limits: Reappearance after the booster was seen for most primary-vaccination clones, at 95% to 97% CD4 and around 90% CD8. Contaminating bulk clonotypes could be abundant in FACS-sorted repertoires. The CD4 and CD8 compartments had a small share of their clonotypes in common.

Deletions cut 3 bases from V and 2 bases from J, with 11 bases between. The CDR3 sequence is 14 residues long. In germline, CDR1 is DFQATT, CDR2 SNEGSKA (reference sequence). Sequenced here: CD8+ T cells sorted from PBMCs, sampled on the day of the yellow fever booster vaccination. This clonotype was obtained from a man between 25 and 39 years old who received the YFV17D yellow fever vaccine. The V gene is TRBV20-1, the J gene TRBJ2-1, with unresolved D. Here the CDR3 reads CSASVESTYNEQFF. CDR3 nucleotide sequence: TGCAGTGCTAGTGTGGAGAGTACCTACAATGAGCAGTTCTTC.